These T cell receptor beta chains were read from a single sample in a study of CD8 T cells in ankylosing spondylitis. Each CDR3 protein is one row after TCRdb ran MiXCR on the 5' RACE reads. The table records approximately 130,000 distinct CDR3 sequences, roughly 11% of them present only once. Sequenced: blood, either unsorted or a sorted T cell fraction (not recorded which). All receptors come from a female donor with ankylosing spondylitis or in good health (not recorded which). CDR3s include the opening cysteine and the closing phenylalanine or tryptophan. The order of the fields is clone size, J gene, V gene, D gene, CDR3 DNA, CDR3 protein. A D gene is named only where the DNA matches it firmly. Size values are once, few and many counts, or a class for expanded clones, and some rows have none.

>many|TRBJ1-5|TRBV27|TRBD1
TGTGCCAGCAGTCTCACCTTGGGGACAGGGGGCATACCCCAGCATTTT
CASSLTLGTGGIPQHF
>few|TRBJ2-2|TRBV7-6|NA
TGTGCCAGCAGCCCACGGACGGTCACCGGGGAGCTGTTTTTT
CASSPRTVTGELFF
>many|TRBJ2-1|TRBV19|TRBD1
TGTGCCAGTAGTATGGGCTCCCGGGACAGAAGAGCGAATGAGCAGTTCTTC
CASSMGSRDRRANEQFF
>many|TRBJ1-2|TRBV18|TRBD1
TGTGCCAGCTCACAGGGGGCTAACAACTATGGCTACACCTTC
CASSQGANNYGYTF
>many|TRBJ2-1|TRBV13|TRBD1
TGTGCCAGCAGCTTCCCAGACAGGGGCAATGAGCAGTTCTTC
CASSFPDRGNEQFF
>many|TRBJ1-2|TRBV28|NA
TGTGCCAGCAGGTCGTTTACAGTTAACTATGGCTACACCTTC
CASRSFTVNYGYTF
>many|TRBJ2-2|TRBV12-3/TRBV12-4|NA
TGTGCCAGCAGTTTTCCAAAGGGATCCGCCGGGGAGCTGTTTTTT
CASSFPKGSAGELFF
>many|TRBJ2-7|TRBV29-1|NA
TGCAGCGTGCTCCGGGAAGCCTACGAGCAGTACTTC
CSVLREAYEQYF
>many|TRBJ2-5|TRBV7-8|TRBD1
TGTGCCAGCAGCCTAAGACAGGGAATCCCCTTAGAAGAGACCCAGTACTTC
CASSLRQGIPLEETQYF
>once|TRBJ2-3|TRBV3-1|NA
TGTGCCAGCAGCCACCCCATTTCGACACCTAGCACAGATACGCAGTATTTT
CASSHPISTPSTDTQYF
>medium-sized|TRBJ2-7|TRBV29-1|TRBD2
TGCAGCGTCTCTGGGACTACGGGATACGAGCAGTACTTC
CSVSGTTGYEQYF
>many|TRBJ2-5|TRBV12-3/TRBV12-4|NA
TGTGCCAGCAGTCGAGATCGGTACCAAGAGACCCAGTACTTC
CASSRDRYQETQYF
>NA|TRBJ1-5|TRBV10-3|TRBD1
TGTGCCATCGGGAATCAGGGGGCAAGCAATCAGCCCCAGCATTTT
CAIGNQGASNQPQHF
>NA|TRBJ1-1|TRBV7-9|NA
TGTGCCAGTCCCGGTCCGCGTAGGTGGGCTGAAGCTTTCTTT
CASPGPRRWAEAFF
>many|TRBJ1-1|TRBV30|NA
TGTGCCTGGAGTGTAGCGGGGGACACTGAAGCTTTCTTT
CAWSVAGDTEAFF
>NA|TRBJ1-5|TRBV29-1|TRBD1
TGCAGCGTTGTAAAGGACAGGGGCTTTCAGCATTTT
CSVVKDRGFQHF
>once|TRBJ2-3|TRBV10-3|TRBD2
TGTGCCATCGCAGAGGGACTAGCGACTAACACAGATGCGCAGTATTTT
CAIAEGLATNTDAQYF
>many|TRBJ2-2|TRBV11-2|NA
TGTGCCAGCAGCTTAGTGAGGGGAAGGACCGGGGAGCTGTTTTTT
CASSLVRGRTGELFF
>many|TRBJ1-1|TRBV12-3/TRBV12-4|NA
TGTGCCAGCAGTCGGTCCAGCAGGGAGACTGAAGCTTTCTTT
CASSRSSRETEAFF
>many|TRBJ1-5|TRBV5-1|NA
TGCGCCAGCAGCTTGGCCGGGGAAATCAATCAGCCCCAGCATTTT
CASSLAGEINQPQHF
>many|TRBJ2-7|TRBV28|TRBD2
TGTGCCAGCACTAGCGGGATAACGTACGAGCAGTACTTC
CASTSGITYEQYF
>few|TRBJ1-2|TRBV24-1|NA
TGTGCCACCAGTGATCCGGGTTCCACCTATGGCTACACCTTC
CATSDPGSTYGYTF
>many|TRBJ2-1|TRBV20-1|NA
TGCAGTGCTAGAGATCATCACCCCCTGCGGTACAATGAGCAGTTCTTC
CSARDHHPLRYNEQFF
>NA|TRBJ2-1|TRBV2|TRBD1
TGTGCCAGCAGAGCCGGACAGGGTTTTAGGTACAATGAGCAGTTCTTC
CASRAGQGFRYNEQFF
>many|TRBJ2-5|TRBV11-2|NA
TGTGCCAGCAGCTTTGCCGCCCACCAAGAGACCCAGTACTTC
CASSFAAHQETQYF
>NA|TRBJ1-1|TRBV11-2|NA
TGTGCCAGCAGCACCCTCCTCGCGGGGGTTGCTGAAGCTTTCTTT
CASSTLLAGVAEAFF
>many|TRBJ1-5|TRBV9|TRBD1
TGTGCCAGCAGCGTGAGGGACAGTACTCAGCCCCAGCATTTT
CASSVRDSTQPQHF
>many|TRBJ2-2|TRBV12-3/TRBV12-4|TRBD2
TGTGCCAGCAGGGGCCCGGGAGGGTATCTCGCGAACACCGGGGAGCTGTTTTTT
CASRGPGGYLANTGELFF
>many|TRBJ2-3|TRBV20-1|NA
TGCAGTGCTAGGCGGGGCTCGGATACGCAGTATTTT
CSARRGSDTQYF
>NA|TRBJ2-7|TRBV5-1|TRBD2
TGCGCCAGCAGCTTAGGCCCTAGCGGGAGTTGGGGCTACGAGCAGTACTTC
CASSLGPSGSWGYEQYF
>few|TRBJ2-7|TRBV5-1|TRBD1
TGCGCCAGCAGCCCCGACAGGGCAAGCTCCTACGAGCAGTACTTC
CASSPDRASSYEQYF
>many|TRBJ1-2|TRBV19|NA
TGTGCCAGTACCCCGAGGGGGACGAATGGCTACACCTTC
CASTPRGTNGYTF
>NA|TRBJ1-1|TRBV5-4|NA
TGTGCCAGCAGCTGGGGGGCTGGGAACACTGAAGCTTTCTTT
CASSWGAGNTEAFF
>few|TRBJ2-1|TRBV19|TRBD1
TGTGCCAGTATCAGCACCGGGGGTGGCACAGGGGGGCAGTTCTTC
CASISTGGGTGGQFF
>many|TRBJ1-2|TRBV10-2|TRBD1
TGCGCCAGCGGGTCAGGGGGAAACTATGGCTACACCTTC
CASGSGGNYGYTF
>many|TRBJ2-3|TRBV29-1|TRBD1
TGCAGCGTTGAAGCCCAGACAGGGGCTACCCACCATACGCAGTATTTT
CSVEAQTGATHHTQYF
>many|TRBJ2-1|TRBV12-3/TRBV12-4|TRBD2
TGTGCCAGCAGCATGGCCGGGACTAAGCCCTACAATGAGCAGTTCTTC
CASSMAGTKPYNEQFF
>NA|TRBJ2-7|TRBV11-2|NA
TGTGCCAGCAGAACTACCAGGCAAAACTACGAGCAGTACTTC
CASRTTRQNYEQYF
>many|TRBJ1-2|TRBV5-5|NA
TGTGCCAGCAGTGGTGTTCTTGGCTACACCTTC
CASSGVLGYTF
>many|TRBJ2-7|TRBV12-3/TRBV12-4|TRBD1
TGTGCCAGCAGTTTGGCGAACAGGGGCAACGAGCAGTACTTC
CASSLANRGNEQYF
>many|TRBJ2-3|TRBV18|TRBD2
TGTGCCAGCTCACCCCCCACGTTAAGCGGGGGGAGGCAGTATTTT
CASSPPTLSGGRQYF
>many|TRBJ1-5|TRBV12-3/TRBV12-4|NA
TGTGCCAGCAGTTTAATGGCAGGGGTTGGTCAGCCCCAGCATTTT
CASSLMAGVGQPQHF
>many|TRBJ1-1|TRBV20-1|TRBD1
TGCAGTGCTAGAGCCTCGGACAGGGGGAACACTGAAGCTTTCTTT
CSARASDRGNTEAFF
>few|TRBJ2-1|TRBV20-1|TRBD2
TGCAGTGCTCCTAGCGGGGTCTCCTACAATGAGCAGTTCTTC
CSAPSGVSYNEQFF
>many|TRBJ1-2|TRBV20-1|TRBD1
TGCAGTGCTGACACAGGGGGCCCGATTACAAGGGGCTACACCTTC
CSADTGGPITRGYTF
>few|TRBJ2-5|TRBV9|NA
TGTGCCAGCAGCACCCGGGGCAATCAAGAGACCCAGTACTTC
CASSTRGNQETQYF
>NA|TRBJ2-1|TRBV12-3/TRBV12-4|TRBD2
TGTGCCAACAGTCCGTGCGGGAGCCTTTACAATGAGCAGTTCTTC
CANSPCGSLYNEQFF
>NA|TRBJ1-4|TRBV7-9|NA
TGTGCCAGCAGCTTAGGATATCAGGAAAAACTGTTTTTT
CASSLGYQEKLFF
>few|TRBJ2-4|TRBV30|NA
TGTGCCTGGAGTGTATCAGGGGGGGACATTCAGTACTTC
CAWSVSGGDIQYF